A single sample is the source of the 32 T cell receptor beta chains below, sequenced in a study of graft-versus-host responses after intestinal transplantation. Libraries were prepared by immunoSEQ multiplex PCR; TCRdb keeps only in-frame clonotypes and omits some of them. The sample holds roughly 120,000 clones; 90% are singletons and the top ten take over 0.15%. No antigens are known for them. The starting material was unstimulated CD4+ T cells sorted from spleen or lymph node cells, obtained before intestinal transplant. These receptors all stem from a human donor who received an intestinal transplant.

The chain couples TRBV18 to TRBJ2-5, with TRBD1 identical over 9 bases. Germline V gene data show CDR1 as KGHSH and CDR2 as LQKENI. J was trimmed by 4 bases and V by 3 bases; bases with no gene match: 3. The CDR3 loop spans 14 amino acids. The CDR3 here is CASSPLTGGETQYF. The CDR3 DNA sequence: TGTGCCAGCTCACCCTTGACAGGGGGAGAGACCCAGTACTTC.

V gene TRBV5-1 combines with J gene TRBJ2-3; TRBD2 matches 8 bases. Germline loops: CDR1 SGHRS, CDR2 YFSETQ. CDR3 size: 18 residues. The trim removed 4 bases at V and 0 bases at J, leaving 13 bases unmatched. CDR3 nucleotides: TGCGCCAGCAGCCCCACAGTTAGCGGGAACCCTAGCACAGATACGCAGTATTTT. The encoded protein is CASSPTVSGNPSTDTQYF. Drawing the rest from reference TRBV5-1 and TRBJ2-3, the complete variable domain is KAGVTQTPRYLIKTRGQQVTLSCSPISGHRSVSWYQQTPGQGLQFLFEYFSETQRNKGNFPGRFSGRQFSNSRSEMNVSTLELGDSALYLCASSPTVSGNPSTDTQYFGPGTRLTVL.

The J gene is TRBJ2-1, the V gene TRBV20-1, with D possibly being TRBD2 (5 bases). The germline V and J ends were trimmed by 5 bases and 9 bases, with 8 bases remaining between them. The V gene's germline CDR1 is DFQATT and CDR2 SNEGSKA (reference sequence). There are 10 residues in the CDR3. CDR3 coding DNA: TGCAGTGCTGGACTTGGTGAGCAGTTCTTC. The encoded protein is CSAGLGEQFF.

This rearrangement joins TRBV27 to TRBJ1-2; 7 nucleotides line up with TRBD1. The junction had 9 bases not matched to a gene; V was cut back by 3 bases and J by 8 bases. The germline V gene encodes CDR1 MNHEY and CDR2 SMNVEV (reference sequence). The CDR3 covers 14 residues. CDR3 sequence (DNA): TGTGCCAGCAGTTTCCATGACAGGGCTGAGGGCTACACCTTC. Translated: CASSFHDRAEGYTF.

The rearrangement uses TRBV30 and TRBJ1-3, with D unresolved. The CDR3 contains 11 residues. Trimming cost V 4 bases and J 13 bases, with 14 bases left between them. Looked up from germline, CDR1 is GTSNPN and CDR2 is SVGIG (reference sequence). The CDR3 sequence: CAWTHSRWIYF. The CDR3, as DNA: TGTGCCTGGACCCATTCGAGGTGGATATATTTT. The full variable domain, its missing parts supplied by reference TRBV30 and TRBJ1-3, is SQTIHQWPATLVQPVGSPLSLECTVEGTSNPNLYWYRQAAGRGLQLLFYSVGIGQISSEVPQNLSASRPQDRQFILSSKKLLLSDSGFYLCAWTHSRWIYFGEGSWLTVV.

The V gene is TRBV2, the J gene TRBJ2-5; 15 positions agree with TRBD2. The J call may be wrong; the DNA end is better matched by TRBJ2-7. Germline assignment: CDR1 SNHLY and CDR2 FYNNEI. The CDR3 has 14 amino acids. The chain's CDR3 is CASTGLAGGYEQYF. The CDR3 DNA follows: TGTGCCAGCACCGGACTAGCGGGAGGGTACGAGCAGTACTTC.

The chain uses TRBV28 and TRBJ1-5; the D gene is possibly TRBD1 (5 bases). This CDR3 comprises 14 residues. Germline assignment: CDR1 MDHEN and CDR2 SYDVKM. V was cut by 6 bases and J by 3 bases, with 12 bases left in between. The CDR3 here is CASRPGGFNQPQHF. In DNA, the CDR3 is TGTGCCAGCAGGCCTGGGGGGTTCAATCAGCCCCAGCATTTT.

The chain links TRBV10-3 to TRBJ2-3; weak D call: TRBD1 (5 bases). The germline V gene has CDR1 ENHRY and CDR2 SYGVKD. Between the trimmed V and J ends, which lost 4 bases and 2 bases, there was a span of 10 bases. The CDR3 totals 14 residues. In nucleotides, the CDR3 is TGTGCCATCAGTGTGACAGACATCACAGATACGCAGTATTTT. It is translated as CAISVTDITDTQYF.

This chain links TRBV7-2 with TRBJ2-3; possibly TRBD2 for D (6 bases). Germline V gene sequence: CDR1 SGHTA, CDR2 FQGNSA. CDR3 length: 15 residues. Trimming removed 5 bases from V and 0 bases from J, with 12 bases in between. The CDR3 loop reads CASSISGVSTDTQYF. The CDR3, as DNA: TGTGCCAGCAGCATTAGCGGAGTGAGCACAGATACGCAGTATTTT.

This chain connects TRBV27 to TRBJ2-1, with TRBD2 matching 11 bases. CDR3 length: 15 amino acids. Germline CDR1 MNHEY, CDR2 SMNVEV (reference sequence). V lost 2 bases and J lost 3; bases outside the gene matches: 0. The DNA of the CDR3 is TGTGCCAGCAGTTTAACTAGCGGGAGCTACAATGAGCAGTTCTTC. Its protein product is CASSLTSGSYNEQFF.

This sequence joins TRBV10-3 and TRBJ1-2; TRBD1 is a possible D gene (5 bases). CDR3 size: 13 residues. Germline V gene lookup returns CDR1 ENHRY and CDR2 SYGVKD. The ends were cut back, 3 bases at V and 2 bases at J, with 7 bases in the middle. The CDR3 nucleotides read TGTGCCATCAGTGATCAGGGCAACTATGGCTACACCTTC. Translated, it gives CAISDQGNYGYTF.

This chain joins TRBV7-2 and TRBJ2-5; TRBD2 matches at 12 bases. Per germline, CDR1 SGHTA and CDR2 FQGNSA. Trimming took 1 base from V and 5 from J; bases not matched to a gene: 8. The CDR3 is 17 residues long. DNA for the CDR3: TGTGCCAGCAGCTTAGTTCTCCGACTAGCGGGAGAGGAGACCCAGTACTTC. Translated, it gives CASSLVLRLAGEETQYF.

V gene TRBV7-2 combines with J gene TRBJ2-5; 10 nucleotides agree with TRBD1. The CDR3 length is 13 residues. Germline V gene sequence: CDR1 SGHTA, CDR2 FQGNSA. V shed 3 bases, J shed 10 bases, and the junction held 5 bases outside the gene matches. DNA of the CDR3: TGTGCCAGCAGCTTTCCGGGACAGGGGATCCAGTACTTC. It yields the protein CASSFPGQGIQYF.

The rearrangement uses TRBV7-6 and TRBJ1-2; 8 bases match TRBD1. This CDR3 spans 14 amino acids. The V and J ends lost 2 bases and 5 bases, in that order; junction bases with no gene match: 4. Germline-derived CDR1 and CDR2 are SGHVS and FNYEAQ. CDR3 amino acids: CASSLRTGTYGYTF. CDR3 in DNA: TGTGCCAGCAGCTTAAGGACAGGGACGTATGGCTACACCTTC.

The rearrangement links TRBV5-1 to TRBJ2-7; 7 bases agree with TRBD2. The CDR3 extends over 13 amino acids. CDR1 and CDR2 from the germline V gene are SGHRS and YFSETQ. V gave up 7 bases and J gave up 5 bases; unmatched junction bases: 9. CDR3 sequence: CASGLEGGNEQYF. The CDR3 nucleotides are TGCGCCAGCGGACTAGAAGGCGGGAACGAGCAGTACTTC.

The rearrangement uses TRBV7-2 and TRBJ2-2, with D possibly being TRBD1 (6 bases). The germline CDR1 and CDR2 sequences are SGHTA and FQGNSA. V lost 7 bases to trimming and J lost 4 bases, with 16 bases between them. This CDR3 contains 15 residues. CDR3 coding DNA: TGTGCCAGCACCAAATACAGGGCGGGCACCGGGGAGCTGTTTTTT. Translating it yields CASTKYRAGTGELFF.

The chain has TRBV30 and TRBJ1-2; 8 bases align to TRBD1. CDR1 and CDR2 from the germline V gene are GTSNPN and SVGIG (reference sequence). V dropped 5 bases and J dropped 6; count of bases not matched to a gene: 5. This CDR3 region has 12 residues. CDR3 nucleotides: TGTGCCTGGGGGACAGGAGACAATGGCTACACCTTC. Amino acids: CAWGTGDNGYTF.

This rearrangement joins TRBV2 to TRBJ2-7, with 8 bases identical to TRBD1. This CDR3 comprises 12 residues. In germline, CDR1 is SNHLY, CDR2 FYNNEI. The junction had 3 bases not matched to a gene; V was cut back by 6 bases and J by 5 bases. CDR3 nucleotides: TGTGCCAGCAGGAGGACAGGGAACGAGCAGTACTTC. Translation: CASRRTGNEQYF.

The V call is TRBV19, the J call TRBJ1-3, with D maybe TRBD1 (5 bases). The CDR3 runs to 13 residues. V gave up 6 bases and J gave up 4 bases, with 10 bases separating them. Germline V gives CDR1 LNHDA, CDR2 SQIVND (reference sequence). CDR3 sequence (DNA): TGTGCCAGTAGGTGGAGGGGCGGAAACACCATATATTTT. Translating gives CASRWRGGNTIYF.

The CDR3 nucleotides are TGTGCCATCAGACCTAGAGGCCTCCCCACAGATACGCAGTATTTT. This gives the protein CAIRPRGLPTDTQYF. The V and J genes are TRBV10-3 and TRBJ2-3; D gene ambiguous. This CDR3 is built from 15 residues. Trimming cost V 6 bases and J 2 bases, with 15 bases left between them. Looked up from germline, CDR1 is ENHRY and CDR2 is SYGVKD.

The rearrangement joins TRBV6-5 to TRBJ1-2; 10 nucleotides agree with TRBD1. After removal of 7 bases from V and 1 base from J, the junction contained 6 bases not matched to a gene. The CDR3 covers 15 residues. CDR1 and CDR2 from the germline V gene are MNHEY and SVGAGI. The CDR3: CASNPDRGRNYGYTF. The CDR3 DNA follows: TGTGCCAGCAACCCCGACAGGGGGCGTAACTATGGCTACACCTTC.

The chain uses TRBV7-2 and TRBJ2-5; 9 bases align to TRBD2. Germline CDR1 is SGHTA and CDR2 is FQGNSA. The CDR3 covers 15 residues. With 5 bases clipped from V and 3 bases from J, the junction kept 7 bases outside the gene matches. The CDR3 spells CASSPRGGLEETQYF. CDR3 DNA: TGTGCCAGCAGCCCGCGGGGGGGCCTTGAAGAGACCCAGTACTTC.

The rearrangement links TRBV5-4 to TRBJ2-7, with a weak D call TRBD2 (6 bases). The length of the CDR3 is 13 residues. The ends were cut back, 4 bases at V and 6 bases at J, with 14 bases in the middle. Germline V CDR1 and CDR2: SGHNT, YYREEE (reference sequence). CDR3 residues: CASSPSAGSEQYF. CDR3 DNA: TGTGCCAGCAGCCCCTCCGCCGGGAGCGAGCAGTACTTC.

CDR3 sequence reads: CASSSHGGRWEQYF. For the CDR3, the DNA is TGTGCCAGCAGTTCTCACGGAGGGAGGTGGGAGCAGTACTTC. The chain combines TRBV28 with TRBJ2-7, with D possibly TRBD2 on 6 matching bases. This CDR3 comprises 14 residues. Germline CDR1 MDHEN, CDR2 SYDVKM. Deletions cut 4 bases from V and 7 bases from J, with 17 bases between.

This clone was counted a single time. This sequence joins TRBV30 and TRBJ1-1, with a tentative D call TRBD1 (5 bases). Germline loops: CDR1 GTSNPN, CDR2 SVGIG (reference sequence). The CDR3 length is 17 residues. Trimming took 3 bases from V and 1 from J, leaving 21 bases between them. CDR3 sequence (DNA): TGTGCCTGGAGACGAGGAGGGGCCCCTTCCAGGAACACTGAAGCTTTCTTT. Translated, it gives CAWRRGGAPSRNTEAFF.

This sequence joins TRBV9 and TRBJ2-5; possibly TRBD1 for D (6 bases). Trimming stripped 0 bases from V and 2 bases from J, with 11 bases between. The CDR3 length is 15 residues. Germline V gives CDR1 SGDLS, CDR2 YYNGEE. The CDR3 region has the DNA TGTGCCAGCAGCGTAGAACAGGGCCGTCAAGAGACCCAGTACTTC. The encoded protein is CASSVEQGRQETQYF. Full variable domain (missing parts from reference TRBV9 and TRBJ2-5): DSGVTQTPKHLITATGQRVTLRCSPRSGDLSVYWYQQSLDQGLQFLIQYYNGEERAKGNILERFSAQQFPDLHSELNLSSLELGDSALYFCASSVEQGRQETQYFGPGTRLLVL.

A few counts support this clone. The rearrangement joins TRBV5-6 to TRBJ2-7, with D possibly matching TRBD1 (6 bases). Trimming stripped 4 bases from V and 7 bases from J, with 12 bases between. The CDR3 is 12 residues long. Germline V gene sequence: CDR1 SGHDT, CDR2 YYEEEE. CDR3 nucleotides: TGTGCCAGCAGCCCCCAAGGGGGAGAGCAGTACTTC. Protein: CASSPQGGEQYF.

The chain couples TRBV6-1 to TRBJ1-2; possible D gene TRBD1, 6 bases. Germline loops: CDR1 MNHNS, CDR2 SASEGT. V lost 7 bases to trimming and J lost 4 bases, with 13 bases between them. This CDR3 has 13 residues. The CDR3 DNA reads TGTGCCAGCACCCTGGACAGACTCTATGGCTACACCTTC. It specifies CASTLDRLYGYTF.

Here the CDR3 DNA reads TGTGCCAGCAGCCGGGGGGTGCCCACCTACGAGCAGTACTTC. Its translation is CASSRGVPTYEQYF. The chain employs TRBV7-2 and TRBJ2-7; 7 nucleotides line up with TRBD2. CDR3 length equals 14 residues. Germline lookup yields CDR1 SGHTA and CDR2 FQGNSA. The V and J ends lost 5 bases and 2 bases, in that order; junction bases with no gene match: 6. Looking up the rest from reference TRBV7-2 and TRBJ2-7 gives the full variable domain: GAGVSQSPSNKVTEKGKDVELRCDPISGHTALYWYRQSLGQGLEFLIYFQGNSAPDKSGLPSDRFSAERTGGSVSTLTIQRTQQEDSAVYLCASSRGVPTYEQYFGPGTRLTVT.

The genes are TRBV6-1 and TRBJ2-3; possible D gene TRBD2, 5 bases. The length of the CDR3 is 13 residues. The germline gives CDR1 MNHNS, CDR2 SASEGT. V was cut by 8 bases and J by 3 bases, with 12 bases left in between. CDR3 DNA: TGTGCCAGCTCTTTTGAGCGGACAGATACGCAGTATTTT. It is translated as CASSFERTDTQYF.

The chain links TRBV12-5 to TRBJ2-5, with 7 bases identical to TRBD2. The V gene's germline CDR1 is LGHNT and CDR2 FRNRAP. The CDR3 loop spans 14 amino acids. The J segment lost 4 bases and the V segment lost 4 bases, leaving 6 bases of the junction unmatched. CDR3 nucleotides: TGTGCTAGTGGTTCCGGGGGGTTTTTAGAGACCCAGTACTTC. This codes for CASGSGGFLETQYF.

The chain joins TRBV6-1 to TRBJ1-1; maybe TRBD1 (6 bases). V shed 7 bases and J shed 0 bases, with 12 bases lying between them. The germline CDR1 and CDR2 sequences are MNHNS and SASEGT. The CDR3 covers 14 residues. The CDR3 region has the DNA TGTGCCAGCATTGGGGGCGCGGTGAACACTGAAGCTTTCTTT. Its translation is CASIGGAVNTEAFF.